This T cell receptor beta chain was sequenced in a study of T cell changes during pregnancy in multiple sclerosis. The V gene end was trimmed by 5 bases and the J gene end by 1 base; junction bases not matched to a gene: 8. The CDR3 contains 16 residues. Germline V gene lookup returns CDR1 SGHNT and CDR2 YYREEE (reference sequence). Method: immunoSEQ multiplex PCR; TCRdb's copy keeps in-frame clones and lacks some. The top ten clones hold approximately 2.8% of a sample with around 73,000 clones, approximately 92% of them seen once. This TCR derives from a female donor in good health, enrolled as a control in a pregnancy study. The specimen comprised peripheral blood, sampled in the third trimester of pregnancy. The chain has TRBV5-4 and TRBJ1-1; TRBD1 agrees at 10 bases. CDR3 amino acids: CASSPGTGAGNTEAFF. In DNA form, the CDR3 reads TGTGCCAGCAGTCCCGGGACAGGGGCCGGGAACACTGAAGCTTTCTTT.